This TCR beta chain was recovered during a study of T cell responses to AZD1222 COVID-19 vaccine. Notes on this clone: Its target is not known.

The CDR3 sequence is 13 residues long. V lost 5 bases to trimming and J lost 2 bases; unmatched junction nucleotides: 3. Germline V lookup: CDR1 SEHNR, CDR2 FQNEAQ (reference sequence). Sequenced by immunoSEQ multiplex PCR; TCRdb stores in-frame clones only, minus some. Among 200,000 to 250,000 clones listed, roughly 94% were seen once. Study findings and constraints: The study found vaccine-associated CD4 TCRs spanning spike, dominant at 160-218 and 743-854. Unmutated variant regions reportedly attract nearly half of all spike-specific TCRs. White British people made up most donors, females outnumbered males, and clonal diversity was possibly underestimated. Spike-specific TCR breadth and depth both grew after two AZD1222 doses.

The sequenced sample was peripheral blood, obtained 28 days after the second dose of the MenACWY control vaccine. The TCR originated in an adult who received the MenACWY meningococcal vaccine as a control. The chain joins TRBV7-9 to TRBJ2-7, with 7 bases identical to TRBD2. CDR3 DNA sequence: TGTGCCAGCAGCCCTACTAGCGCCTACGAGCAGTACTTC. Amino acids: CASSPTSAYEQYF.